This TCR beta chain is from a study of blood T cell repertoires in COVID-19. This CDR3 region has 15 residues. Trimming cost V 3 bases and J 3 bases; bases outside gene matches: 3. Germline loops: CDR1 SGHRS, CDR2 YFSETQ. This clone was detected a few times. The authors' processing: Amplification of reference gene primers was used by the study to estimate nucleated cell counts. Clones were read by immunoSEQ multiplex PCR, and TCRdb kept only the in-frame ones, dropping some. Clone size and the V and J calls come from that table; the DNA yielded D and trimming. The sample holds hundreds of thousands of clones, more than 75% seen once.

The sequencing sample was made of peripheral blood. The gene calls are TRBV5-1 and TRBJ2-7; 13 nucleotides agree with TRBD2. This receptor was obtained from a human donor in a cohort sampled during active COVID-19. For the CDR3, the DNA is TGCGCCAGCAGCTGGGGGACTAGCGGGAACTACGAGCAGTACTTC. Translation: CASSWGTSGNYEQYF.